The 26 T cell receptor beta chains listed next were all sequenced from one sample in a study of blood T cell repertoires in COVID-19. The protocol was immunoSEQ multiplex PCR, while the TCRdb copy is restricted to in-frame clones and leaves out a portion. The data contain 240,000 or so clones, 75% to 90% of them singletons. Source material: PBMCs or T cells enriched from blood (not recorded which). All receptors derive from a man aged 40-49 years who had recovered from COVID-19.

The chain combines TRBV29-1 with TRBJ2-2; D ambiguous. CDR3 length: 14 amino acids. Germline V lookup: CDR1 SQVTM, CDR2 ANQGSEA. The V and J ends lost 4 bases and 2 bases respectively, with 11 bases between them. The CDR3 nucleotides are TGCAGCGTTGTTGAGACATATAACACCGGGGAGCTGTTTTTT. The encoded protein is CSVVETYNTGELFF.

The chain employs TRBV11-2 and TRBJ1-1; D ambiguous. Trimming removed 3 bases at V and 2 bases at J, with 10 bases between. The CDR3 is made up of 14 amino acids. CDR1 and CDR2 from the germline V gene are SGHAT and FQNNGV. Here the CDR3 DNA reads TGTGCCAGCAGCTTGTCTCGTTCTAACACTGAAGCTTTCTTT. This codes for CASSLSRSNTEAFF.

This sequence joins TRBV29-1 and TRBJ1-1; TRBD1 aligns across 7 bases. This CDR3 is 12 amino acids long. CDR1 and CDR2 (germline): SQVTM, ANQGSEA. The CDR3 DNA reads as TGCACCGTGAGGGGGCTCTACACTGAAGCTTTCTTT. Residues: CTVRGLYTEAFF. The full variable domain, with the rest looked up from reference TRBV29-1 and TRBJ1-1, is SAVISQKPSRDICQRGTSLTIQCQVDSQVTMMFWYRQQPGQSLTLIATANQGSEATYESGFVIDKFPISRPNLTFSTLTVSNMSPEDSSIYLCTVRGLYTEAFFGQGTRLTVV.

The CDR3 DNA is TGTGCCAGCAGTGAACGGGGGACCATAGATACGCAGTATTTT. This translates into CASSERGTIDTQYF. The rearrangement joins TRBV6-1 to TRBJ2-3; possibly TRBD2 for D (6 bases). Germline CDR1 reads MNHNS; CDR2 reads SASEGT. This CDR3 region has 14 residues. Trimming took 2 bases from V and 5 from J, leaving 11 bases between them.

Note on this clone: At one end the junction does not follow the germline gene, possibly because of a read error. The CDR3 spells CASSLAGGGYEQYF. The CDR3 DNA reads TGTGCCAGCAGCCTAGCGGGAGGGGGATACGAGCAGTACTTC. The genes are TRBV7-9 and TRBJ2-7, with 12 bases aligning to TRBD2. Germline V gene sequence: CDR1 SEHNR, CDR2 FQNEAQ (reference sequence). CDR3 length: 14 residues.

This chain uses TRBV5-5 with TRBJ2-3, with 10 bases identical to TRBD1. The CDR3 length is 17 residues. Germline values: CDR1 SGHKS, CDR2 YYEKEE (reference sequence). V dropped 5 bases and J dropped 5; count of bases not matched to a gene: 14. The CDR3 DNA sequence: TGTGCCAGCAGACCTTGGGCCGACAGGGGGCGTTTAGATACGCAGTATTTT. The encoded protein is CASRPWADRGRLDTQYF.

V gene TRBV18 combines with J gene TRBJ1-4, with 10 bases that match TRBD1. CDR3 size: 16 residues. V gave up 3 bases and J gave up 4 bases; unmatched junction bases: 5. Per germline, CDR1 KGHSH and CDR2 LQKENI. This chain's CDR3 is CASSPRTGGDNEKLFF. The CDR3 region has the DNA TGTGCCAGCTCACCCCGGACAGGGGGAGATAATGAAAAACTGTTTTTT.

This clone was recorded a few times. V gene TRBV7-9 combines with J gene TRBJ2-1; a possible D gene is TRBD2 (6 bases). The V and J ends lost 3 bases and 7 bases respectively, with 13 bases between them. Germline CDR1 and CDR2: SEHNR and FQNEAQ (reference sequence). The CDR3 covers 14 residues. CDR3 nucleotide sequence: TGTGCCAGCAGCTTTTGGGGGGACGGGAATGAGCAGTTCTTC. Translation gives CASSFWGDGNEQFF. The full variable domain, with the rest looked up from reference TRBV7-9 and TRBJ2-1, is DTGVSQNPRHKITKRGQNVTFRCDPISEHNRLYWYRQTLGQGPEFLTYFQNEAQLEKSRLLSDRFSAERPKGSFSTLEIQRTEQGDSAMYLCASSFWGDGNEQFFGPGTRLTVL.

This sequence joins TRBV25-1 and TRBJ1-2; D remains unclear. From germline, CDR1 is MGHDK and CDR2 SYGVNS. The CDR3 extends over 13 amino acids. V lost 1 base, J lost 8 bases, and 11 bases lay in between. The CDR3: CASSEWTGGGYTF. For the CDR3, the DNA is TGTGCCAGCAGTGAATGGACGGGCGGGGGCTACACCTTC.

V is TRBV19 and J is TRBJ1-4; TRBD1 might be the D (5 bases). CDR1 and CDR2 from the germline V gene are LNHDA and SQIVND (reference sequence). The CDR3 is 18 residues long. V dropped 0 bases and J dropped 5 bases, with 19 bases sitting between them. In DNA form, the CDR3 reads TGTGCCAGTAGTATAGATCGGGTCAGTTTGGGGCCAAATGAAAAACTGTTTTTT. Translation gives CASSIDRVSLGPNEKLFF.

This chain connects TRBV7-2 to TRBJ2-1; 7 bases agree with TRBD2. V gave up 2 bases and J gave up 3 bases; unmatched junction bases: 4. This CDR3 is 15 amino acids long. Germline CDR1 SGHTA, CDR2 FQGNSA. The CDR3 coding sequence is TGTGCCAGCAGCTTAATGTCTAGCGGCTACAATGAGCAGTTCTTC. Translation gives CASSLMSSGYNEQFF.

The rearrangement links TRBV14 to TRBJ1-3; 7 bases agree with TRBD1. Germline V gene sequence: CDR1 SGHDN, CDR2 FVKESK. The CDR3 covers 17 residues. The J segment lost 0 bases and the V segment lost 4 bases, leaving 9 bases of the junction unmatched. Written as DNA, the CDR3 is TGTGCCAGCAGCCCCAGACAGGGTGAAAGCTCTGGAAACACCATATATTTT. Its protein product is CASSPRQGESSGNTIYF.

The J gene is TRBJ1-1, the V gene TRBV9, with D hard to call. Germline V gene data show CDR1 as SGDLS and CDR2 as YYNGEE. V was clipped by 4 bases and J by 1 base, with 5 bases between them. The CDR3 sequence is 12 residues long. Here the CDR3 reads CASSPWNTEAFF. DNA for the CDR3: TGTGCCAGCAGCCCCTGGAACACTGAAGCTTTCTTT.

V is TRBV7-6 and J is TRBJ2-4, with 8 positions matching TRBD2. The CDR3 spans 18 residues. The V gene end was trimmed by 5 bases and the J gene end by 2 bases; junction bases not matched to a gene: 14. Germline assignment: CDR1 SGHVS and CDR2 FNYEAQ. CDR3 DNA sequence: TGTGCCAGCAGCCCAGACCAGCGGGGGATTGGGTCCAAAAACATTCAGTACTTC. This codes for CASSPDQRGIGSKNIQYF.

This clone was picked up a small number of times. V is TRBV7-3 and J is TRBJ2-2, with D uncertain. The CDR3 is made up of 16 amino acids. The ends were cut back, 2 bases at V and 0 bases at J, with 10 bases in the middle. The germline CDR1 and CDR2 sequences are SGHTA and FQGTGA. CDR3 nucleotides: TGTGCCAGCAGCTTAGAGCACCAGGCGAACACCGGGGAGCTGTTTTTT. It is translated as CASSLEHQANTGELFF.

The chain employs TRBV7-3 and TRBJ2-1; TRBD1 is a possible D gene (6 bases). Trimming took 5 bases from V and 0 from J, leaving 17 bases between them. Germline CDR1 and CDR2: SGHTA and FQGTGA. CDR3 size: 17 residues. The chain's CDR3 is CASSPEMDRSSYNEQFF. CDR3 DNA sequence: TGTGCCAGCAGCCCAGAAATGGACAGAAGCTCCTACAATGAGCAGTTCTTC.

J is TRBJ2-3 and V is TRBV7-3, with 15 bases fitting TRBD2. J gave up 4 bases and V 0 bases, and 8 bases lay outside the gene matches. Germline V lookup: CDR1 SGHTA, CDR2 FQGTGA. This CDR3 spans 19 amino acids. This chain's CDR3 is CASSLTPGLAGGSADTQYF. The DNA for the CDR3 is TGTGCCAGCAGCTTAACGCCCGGACTAGCGGGAGGGTCCGCAGATACGCAGTATTTT.

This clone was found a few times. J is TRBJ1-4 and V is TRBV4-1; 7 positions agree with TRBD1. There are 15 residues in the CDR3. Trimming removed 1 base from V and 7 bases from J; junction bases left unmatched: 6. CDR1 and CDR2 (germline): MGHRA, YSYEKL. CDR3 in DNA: TGCGCCAGCAGCCAAGCTGACAGGGAAGCTGAAAAACTGTTTTTT. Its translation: CASSQADREAEKLFF.

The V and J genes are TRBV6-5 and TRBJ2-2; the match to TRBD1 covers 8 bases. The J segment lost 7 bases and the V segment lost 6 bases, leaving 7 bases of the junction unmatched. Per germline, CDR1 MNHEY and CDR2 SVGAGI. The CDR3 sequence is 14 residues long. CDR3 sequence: CASRAGGAGGELFF. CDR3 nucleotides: TGTGCCAGCAGGGCAGGGGGCGCGGGCGGGGAGCTGTTTTTT.

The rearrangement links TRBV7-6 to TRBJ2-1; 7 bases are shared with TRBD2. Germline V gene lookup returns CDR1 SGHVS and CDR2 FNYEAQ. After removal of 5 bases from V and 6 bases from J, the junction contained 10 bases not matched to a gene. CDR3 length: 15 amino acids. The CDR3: CASSGASTSPNEQFF. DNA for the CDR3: TGTGCCAGCAGCGGTGCTTCGACTAGCCCCAATGAGCAGTTCTTC.

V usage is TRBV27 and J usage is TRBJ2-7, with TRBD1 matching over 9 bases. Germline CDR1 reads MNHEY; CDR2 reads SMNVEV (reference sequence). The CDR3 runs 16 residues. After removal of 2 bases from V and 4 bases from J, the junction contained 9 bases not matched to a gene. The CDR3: CASSLITGGPAYEQYF. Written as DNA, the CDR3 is TGTGCCAGCAGTTTAATCACAGGGGGCCCTGCTTACGAGCAGTACTTC.

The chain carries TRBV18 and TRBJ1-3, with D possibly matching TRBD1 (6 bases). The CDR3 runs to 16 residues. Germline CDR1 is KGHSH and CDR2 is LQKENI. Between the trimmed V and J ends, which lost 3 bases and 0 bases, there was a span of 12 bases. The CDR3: CASSPRRDNSGNTIYF. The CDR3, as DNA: TGTGCCAGCTCACCCCGCCGGGACAACTCTGGAAACACCATATATTTT.

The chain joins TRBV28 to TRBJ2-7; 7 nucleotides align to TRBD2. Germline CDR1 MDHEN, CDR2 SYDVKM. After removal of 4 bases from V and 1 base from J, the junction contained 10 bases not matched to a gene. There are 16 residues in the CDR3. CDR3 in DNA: TGTGCCAGCAGTTCCTCCCGGGGGGAGTATTCCTACGAGCAGTACTTC. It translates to CASSSSRGEYSYEQYF.

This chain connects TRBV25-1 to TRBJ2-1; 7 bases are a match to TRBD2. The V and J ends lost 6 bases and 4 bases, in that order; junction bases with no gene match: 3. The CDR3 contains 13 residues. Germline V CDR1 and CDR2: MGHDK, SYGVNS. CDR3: CASRLASYNEQFF. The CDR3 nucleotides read TGTGCCAGCAGACTAGCGAGTTACAATGAGCAGTTCTTC.

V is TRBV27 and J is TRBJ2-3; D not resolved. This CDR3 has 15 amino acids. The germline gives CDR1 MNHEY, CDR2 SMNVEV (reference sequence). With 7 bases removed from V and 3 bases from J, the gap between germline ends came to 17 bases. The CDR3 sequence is CASNRDGSGTDTQYF. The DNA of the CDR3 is TGTGCCAGCAACCGCGACGGATCCGGGACAGATACGCAGTATTTT.

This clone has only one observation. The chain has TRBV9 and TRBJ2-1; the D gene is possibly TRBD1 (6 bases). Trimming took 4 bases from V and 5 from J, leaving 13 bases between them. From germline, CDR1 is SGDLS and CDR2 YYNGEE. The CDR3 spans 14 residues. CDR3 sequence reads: CASSPWDNDNEQFF. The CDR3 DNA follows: TGTGCCAGCAGCCCTTGGGACAACGACAATGAGCAGTTCTTC.